The 12 T cell receptor beta chains below come from one sample, sequenced in a study of blood T cell repertoires in COVID-19. Repertoires were generated with immunoSEQ multiplex PCR, while TCRdb's copy carries only in-frame clones and drops some. The data show under 200,000 clones, 85% to 95% seen once. The specimen sequenced was peripheral blood. Receptors were obtained from a man over 45 with acute or convalescent COVID-19.

This clone has a single count. The genes are TRBV27 and TRBJ1-5; TRBD1 agrees at 7 bases. The CDR3 length is 15 residues. Germline V gene lookup returns CDR1 MNHEY and CDR2 SMNVEV (reference sequence). V shed 3 bases and J 1 base; nucleotides not matched to a gene: 3. CDR3: CASSFEGASNQPQHF. The CDR3, as DNA: TGTGCCAGCAGTTTTGAGGGGGCCAGCAATCAGCCCCAGCATTTT.

This CDR3 reads CASSPSAGEDTGELFF. Written as DNA, the CDR3 is TGCGCCAGCAGCCCCTCCGCGGGGGAAGACACCGGGGAGCTGTTTTTT. The V call is TRBV4-1, the J call TRBJ2-2; 7 nucleotides match TRBD2. Germline V lookup: CDR1 MGHRA, CDR2 YSYEKL. The CDR3 extends over 16 amino acids. The ends lost 4 bases at V and 3 bases at J; junction bases unmatched: 8.

This chain connects TRBV30 to TRBJ2-7, with a tentative D call TRBD2 (6 bases). Germline CDR1 reads GTSNPN; CDR2 reads SVGIG (reference sequence). This CDR3 comprises 14 residues. Trimming took off 2 bases at V and 2 bases at J, with 13 bases between the two ends. CDR3 nucleotides: TGTGCCTGGAGTTCGGGGGTAGGCACCTACGAGCAGTACTTC. This translates into CAWSSGVGTYEQYF. Full variable domain (rest looked up from reference TRBV30 and TRBJ2-7): SQTIHQWPATLVQPVGSPLSLECTVEGTSNPNLYWYRQAAGRGLQLLFYSVGIGQISSEVPQNLSASRPQDRQFILSSKKLLLSDSGFYLCAWSSGVGTYEQYFGPGTRLTVT.

CDR3: CASSPRGTGTEAFF. CDR3 nucleotides: TGTGCCAGCAGTCCCAGGGGCACGGGCACTGAAGCTTTCTTT. The chain recombines TRBV5-4 with TRBJ1-1; a possible D gene is TRBD1 (6 bases). The V gene's germline CDR1 is SGHNT and CDR2 YYREEE (reference sequence). CDR3 length: 14 amino acids. The V end was cut by 5 bases, the J end by 4 bases, with 15 bases between.

The V call is TRBV5-5, the J call TRBJ2-7; D perhaps matches TRBD1 (5 bases). The CDR3 covers 14 residues. The V gene lost 0 bases and the J gene lost 3 bases, with 10 bases spanning the gap. The germline CDR1 and CDR2 sequences are SGHKS and YYEKEE (reference sequence). The DNA of the CDR3 is TGTGCCAGCAGCTTGGGTCAGGGAAACTACGAGCAGTACTTC. Translated: CASSLGQGNYEQYF.

To note about this clone: The junction differs from germline at one of its ends, possibly a read error. The chain uses TRBV6-1 and TRBJ2-3; 12 bases agree with TRBD2. CDR1 MNHNS and CDR2 SASEGT come from the germline V gene. The CDR3 contains 16 residues. CDR3 bases: TGTGCCAGCAGTAAAGGACTAGCGGGGACAACAGATCCGCAGTATTTT. This encodes CASSKGLAGTTDPQYF.

The chain has TRBV29-1 and TRBJ2-7, with D possibly being TRBD2 (6 bases). The germline gives CDR1 SQVTM, CDR2 ANQGSEA. The CDR3 length is 12 residues. V was shortened by 6 bases and J by 2 bases, with 11 bases between the two germline ends. The CDR3 coding sequence is TGCAGCGTAGGGACTCAGCCCTACGAGCAGTACTTC. Protein sequence: CSVGTQPYEQYF.

The chain recombines TRBV30 with TRBJ2-1; D is possibly TRBD2 (6 bases). The V end was cut by 0 bases, the J end by 9 bases, with 9 bases between. Germline CDR1 GTSNPN, CDR2 SVGIG (reference sequence). The CDR3 has 12 amino acids. The CDR3 is CAWSVRGFEQFF. The DNA for the CDR3 is TGTGCCTGGAGTGTACGGGGGTTTGAGCAGTTCTTC.

This clone was seen just once. The gene calls are TRBV18 and TRBJ1-5; no clear D. This CDR3 has 15 amino acids. V was cut by 6 bases and J by 0 bases, with 12 bases left in between. Per the germline V gene, CDR1 is KGHSH and CDR2 is LQKENI. In nucleotides, the CDR3 is TGTGCCAGCTCCTCTGGCGGGAATAGCAATCAGCCCCAGCATTTT. Protein: CASSSGGNSNQPQHF.

The chain carries TRBV7-6 and TRBJ1-6; TRBD1 agrees at 8 bases. The CDR3 runs 15 residues. The V gene's germline CDR1 is SGHVS and CDR2 FNYEAQ. V lost 2 bases, J lost 10 bases, and 7 bases stayed unmatched. CDR3 protein: CASSLLAGGFSPLHF. The CDR3 region has the DNA TGTGCCAGCAGCTTATTGGCAGGGGGCTTCTCACCCCTCCACTTT.

This rearrangement joins TRBV4-1 to TRBJ2-7, with a weak D call TRBD1 (6 bases). Germline values: CDR1 MGHRA, CDR2 YSYEKL. V was shortened by 5 bases and J by 3 bases, with 14 bases between the two germline ends. The CDR3 consists of 14 residues. This CDR3 is CASSDRDNFYEQYF. The CDR3 DNA reads as TGCGCCAGCAGCGACCGGGACAACTTCTACGAGCAGTACTTC.

The chain uses TRBV23-1 and TRBJ1-3; TRBD1 is a possible D gene (6 bases). TRBV23-1 is marked as an open reading frame, function uncertain. Trimming removed 0 bases at V and 0 bases at J, with 18 bases between. The CDR3 is made up of 19 amino acids. CDR3 amino acids: CASSQSKQATGTSGNTIYF. CDR3 nucleotides: TGCGCCAGCAGTCAATCGAAGCAGGCCACAGGGACCTCTGGAAACACCATATATTTT.